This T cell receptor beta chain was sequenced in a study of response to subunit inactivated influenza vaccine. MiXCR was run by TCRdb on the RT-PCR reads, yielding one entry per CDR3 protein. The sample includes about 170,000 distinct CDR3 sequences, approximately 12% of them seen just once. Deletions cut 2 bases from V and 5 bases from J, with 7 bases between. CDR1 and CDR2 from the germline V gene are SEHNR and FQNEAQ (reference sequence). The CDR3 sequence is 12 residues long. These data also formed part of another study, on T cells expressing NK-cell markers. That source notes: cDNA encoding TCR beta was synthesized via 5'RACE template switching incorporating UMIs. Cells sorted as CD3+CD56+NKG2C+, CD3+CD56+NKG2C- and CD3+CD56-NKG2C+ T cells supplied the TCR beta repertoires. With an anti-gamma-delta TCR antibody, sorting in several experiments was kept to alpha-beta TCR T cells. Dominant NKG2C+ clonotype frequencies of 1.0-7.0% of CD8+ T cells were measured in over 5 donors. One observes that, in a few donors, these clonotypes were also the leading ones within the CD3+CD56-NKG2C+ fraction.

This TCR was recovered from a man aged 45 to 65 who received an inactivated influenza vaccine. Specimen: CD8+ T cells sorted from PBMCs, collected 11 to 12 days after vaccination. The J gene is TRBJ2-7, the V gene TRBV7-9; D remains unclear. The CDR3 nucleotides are TGTGCCAGCAGCTTAAGGTGGGACGAGCAGTACTTC. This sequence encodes CASSLRWDEQYF.